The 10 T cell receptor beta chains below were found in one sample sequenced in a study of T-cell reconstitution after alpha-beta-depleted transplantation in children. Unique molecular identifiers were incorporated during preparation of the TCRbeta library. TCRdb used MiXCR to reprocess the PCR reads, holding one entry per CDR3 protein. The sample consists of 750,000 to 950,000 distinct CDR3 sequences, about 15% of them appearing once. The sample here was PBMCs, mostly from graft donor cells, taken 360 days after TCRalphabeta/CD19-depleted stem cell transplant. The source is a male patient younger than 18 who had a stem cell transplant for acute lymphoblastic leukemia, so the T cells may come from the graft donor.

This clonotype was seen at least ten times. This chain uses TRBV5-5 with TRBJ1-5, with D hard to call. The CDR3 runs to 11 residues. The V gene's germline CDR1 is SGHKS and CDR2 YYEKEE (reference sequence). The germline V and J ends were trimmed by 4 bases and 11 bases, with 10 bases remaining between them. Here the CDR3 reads CASSLDGAQHF. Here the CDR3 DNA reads TGTGCCAGCAGCCTGGACGGGGCCCAGCATTTT.

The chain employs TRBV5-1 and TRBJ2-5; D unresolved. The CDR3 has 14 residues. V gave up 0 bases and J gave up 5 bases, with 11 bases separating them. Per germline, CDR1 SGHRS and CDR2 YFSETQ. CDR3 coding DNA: TGCGCCAGCAGCTTGGCCAGCAGGCCGGAGACCCAGTACTTC. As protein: CASSLASRPETQYF.

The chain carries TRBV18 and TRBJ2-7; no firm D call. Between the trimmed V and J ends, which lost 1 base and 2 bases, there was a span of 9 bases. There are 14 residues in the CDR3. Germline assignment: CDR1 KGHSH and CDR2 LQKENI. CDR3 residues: CASSPQGSTYEQYF. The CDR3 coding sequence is TGTGCCAGCTCACCACAGGGCTCGACCTACGAGCAGTACTTC.

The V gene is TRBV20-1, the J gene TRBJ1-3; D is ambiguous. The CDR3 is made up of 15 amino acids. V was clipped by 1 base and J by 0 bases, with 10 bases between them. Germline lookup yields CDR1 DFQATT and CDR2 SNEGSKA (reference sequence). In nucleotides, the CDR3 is TGCAGTGCTAGAGGGGGTAGCGGCTCTGGAAACACCATATATTTT. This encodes CSARGGSGSGNTIYF.

CDR3 coding DNA: TGCAGCGTTGAAAGCGGGGGTTGGACTGGAAACACCATATATTTT. This encodes CSVESGGWTGNTIYF. The rearrangement links TRBV29-1 to TRBJ1-3; the D gene is possibly TRBD1 (5 bases). Germline CDR1 is SQVTM and CDR2 is ANQGSEA. Between the trimmed V and J ends, which lost 2 bases and 2 bases, there was a span of 13 bases. The CDR3 spans 15 residues.

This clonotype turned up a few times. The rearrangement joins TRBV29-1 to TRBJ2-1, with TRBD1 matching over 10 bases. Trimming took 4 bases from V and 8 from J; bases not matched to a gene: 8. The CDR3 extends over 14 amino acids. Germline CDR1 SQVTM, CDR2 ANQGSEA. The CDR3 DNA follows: TGCAGCGTTGTAAGGGACAGGGGCTTCGATGAGCAGTTCTTC. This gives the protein CSVVRDRGFDEQFF.

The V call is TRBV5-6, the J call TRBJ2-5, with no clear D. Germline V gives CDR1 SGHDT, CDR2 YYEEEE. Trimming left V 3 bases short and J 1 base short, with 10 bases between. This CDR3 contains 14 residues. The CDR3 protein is CASSWLDLQETQYF. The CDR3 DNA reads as TGTGCCAGCAGCTGGTTGGATCTCCAAGAGACCCAGTACTTC.

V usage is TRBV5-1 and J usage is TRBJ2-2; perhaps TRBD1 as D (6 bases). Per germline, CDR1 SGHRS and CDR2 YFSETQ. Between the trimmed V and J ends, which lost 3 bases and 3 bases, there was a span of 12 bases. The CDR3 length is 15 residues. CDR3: CASSSYRDHTGELFF. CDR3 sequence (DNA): TGCGCCAGCAGCTCGTACAGGGACCACACCGGGGAGCTGTTTTTT. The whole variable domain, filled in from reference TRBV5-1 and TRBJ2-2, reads KAGVTQTPRYLIKTRGQQVTLSCSPISGHRSVSWYQQTPGQGLQFLFEYFSETQRNKGNFPGRFSGRQFSNSRSEMNVSTLELGDSALYLCASSSYRDHTGELFFGEGSRLTVL.

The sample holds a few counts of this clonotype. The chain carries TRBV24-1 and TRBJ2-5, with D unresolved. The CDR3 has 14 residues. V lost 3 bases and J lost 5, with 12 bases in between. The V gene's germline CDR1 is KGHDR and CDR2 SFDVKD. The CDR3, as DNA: TGTGCCACCAGTGATGTGGACCCTGGGGAGACCCAGTACTTC. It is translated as CATSDVDPGETQYF.

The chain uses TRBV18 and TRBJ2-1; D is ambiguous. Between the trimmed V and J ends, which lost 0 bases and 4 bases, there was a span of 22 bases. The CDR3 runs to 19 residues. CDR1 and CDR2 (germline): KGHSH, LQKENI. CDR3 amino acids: CASSPPVARPTHRYNEQFF. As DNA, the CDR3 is TGTGCCAGCTCACCACCGGTGGCAAGACCAACCCATAGATACAATGAGCAGTTCTTC.